Listed here are 8 T cell receptor beta chains from one sample, sequenced in a study of T-cell memory formation after mild COVID-19. Via MiXCR, TCRdb re-called the 5' RACE reads, giving one row per CDR3 protein. The table has about 260,000 distinct CDR3 sequences, 15% to 20% seen once. Sequenced input: PBMCs or a T cell subset sorted from them (not recorded which). These receptor sequences come from a man aged 18 to 35 who had mild COVID-19 (a few samples of this study predate the infection). Cell type and time point are not known.

The chain is built from TRBV5-1 and TRBJ2-7; either TRBD1 or TRBD2 may fit D (5 bases each). Deletions cut 0 bases from V and 6 bases from J, with 13 bases between. This CDR3 has 14 amino acids. CDR1 is SGHRS and CDR2 is YFSETQ in the germline V gene. Here the CDR3 reads CASSLAASGTEQYF. CDR3 nucleotides: TGCGCCAGCAGCTTGGCCGCGTCCGGGACCGAGCAGTACTTC.

CDR3 DNA sequence: TGCGCCAGCAGCTGGCTGGTGGGGCATGAGCAGTTCTTC. This sequence encodes CASSWLVGHEQFF. The chain has TRBV5-1 and TRBJ2-1, with D possibly being TRBD1 (5 bases). Trimming shortened V by 3 bases and J by 8 bases, and 12 bases separated the two germline ends. Germline values: CDR1 SGHRS, CDR2 YFSETQ. The CDR3 contains 13 residues.

This clonotype was seen a handful of times. This chain joins TRBV4-3 and TRBJ2-3, with a weak D call TRBD1 (6 bases). Trimming pared 6 bases from V and 1 base from J, leaving 20 bases between. Germline lookup yields CDR1 LGHNA and CDR2 YSLEER. The CDR3 extends over 17 amino acids. The CDR3 coding sequence is TGCGCCAGCAGATACTCCAGGGGCACCCTTGGCACAGATACGCAGTATTTT. Translation: CASRYSRGTLGTDTQYF.

This clonotype was seen a few times. This chain uses TRBV3-1 with TRBJ1-2, with D perhaps TRBD1 (5 bases). This CDR3 region has 14 residues. Trimming cost V 1 base and J 4 bases, with 10 bases left between them. Germline loops: CDR1 LGHDT, CDR2 YNNKEL (reference sequence). CDR3 region: CASSQVRQGYGYTF. The CDR3 region has the DNA TGTGCCAGCAGCCAAGTTCGGCAGGGCTATGGCTACACCTTC.

In this sample, this clonotype turned up a few times. The V gene is TRBV7-9, the J gene TRBJ2-5; D may be TRBD1 (6 bases). Germline CDR1 is SEHNR and CDR2 is FQNEAQ (reference sequence). This CDR3 region has 15 residues. V gave up 2 bases and J gave up 5 bases, with 15 bases separating them. CDR3 region: CASSLHLRGKETQYF. The CDR3 coding sequence is TGTGCCAGCAGCTTACATTTGAGGGGGAAGGAGACCCAGTACTTC. Combining the CDR3 with reference TRBV7-9 and TRBJ2-5 gives the whole variable domain DTGVSQNPRHKITKRGQNVTFRCDPISEHNRLYWYRQTLGQGPEFLTYFQNEAQLEKSRLLSDRFSAERPKGSFSTLEIQRTEQGDSAMYLCASSLHLRGKETQYFGPGTRLLVL.

This clonotype has a handful of counts. The chain recombines TRBV19 with TRBJ2-1, with a weak D call TRBD2 (6 bases). The CDR3 runs to 16 residues. Trimming left V 5 bases short and J 6 bases short, with 20 bases between. CDR1 is LNHDA, CDR2 SQIVND, per germline (reference sequence). Here the CDR3 reads CASSSYSRGPGNEQFF. CDR3 nucleotides: TGTGCCAGTAGTTCCTACTCGCGGGGTCCCGGCAATGAGCAGTTCTTC.

There are a few counts of this clonotype. V is TRBV20-1 and J is TRBJ2-7; 8 nucleotides align to TRBD1. CDR1 is DFQATT, CDR2 SNEGSKA, per germline (reference sequence). The CDR3 sequence is 13 residues long. The J segment lost 0 bases and the V segment lost 6 bases, leaving 4 bases of the junction unmatched. The CDR3 DNA is TGCAGTGCCCTGACAGGGGACTCCTACGAGCAGTACTTC. This translates into CSALTGDSYEQYF.

This clonotype was observed a handful of times. The chain recombines TRBV6-5 with TRBJ1-2; unclear D gene. With 5 bases removed from V and 4 bases from J, the gap between germline ends came to 14 bases. The germline V gene encodes CDR1 MNHEY and CDR2 SVGAGI. The CDR3 covers 14 residues. The CDR3 is CASSHDTNLYGYTF. CDR3 bases: TGTGCCAGCAGTCATGACACGAACCTCTATGGCTACACCTTC.